This T cell receptor (beta chain) was captured in a study of neurological immune-mediated disorders. Ten or more counts support this clonotype. The CDR3 length is 14 residues. The V end was cut by 6 bases, the J end by 1 base, with 15 bases between. Germline V CDR1 and CDR2: DFQATT, SNEGSKA (reference sequence). By 5'RACE with 10-nucleotide random UMIs, the cDNA was made. MiXCR was run by TCRdb on the 5' RACE reads, yielding one entry per CDR3 protein. This table has roughly 76,000 distinct CDR3 sequences, around 14% appearing once. Volunteers from a blood bank in Maryland, USA, made up the healthy controls.

The sequence derives from a woman aged 45-59 years in good health. The V and J genes are TRBV20-1 and TRBJ2-5; D is tentatively TRBD1 or TRBD2 (7 bases each). Material for sequencing was PBMCs. CDR3 DNA: TGCAGTGCCCTCAGGGGGGGACCCCAAGAGACCCAGTACTTC. Translating it yields CSALRGGPQETQYF.